Sequencing of this T cell receptor (beta chain) was carried out in a study of shared clonotypes between healthy human individuals. Study observations and caveats: The small donor group covered limited genetic and exposure diversity.

All of the donors resided in Nashville, Tennessee, and each was a Caucasian adult. Tens of thousands of T cell genomes, or 300 ng DNA, went into unsorted PBMC replicate PCRs. Generated by immunoSEQ multiplex PCR, the TCRdb table keeps only in-frame clones and is missing some. This repertoire shows a few hundred thousand clones, 79% found once; its top ten account for about 12%. The CDR3 is 17 residues long. From germline, CDR1 is MNHNS and CDR2 SASEGT. The V gene lost 2 bases and the J gene lost 5 bases, with 19 bases spanning the gap. There are a few counts of this clone. Its antigen is unknown. Specimen: PBMCs. The chain is built from TRBV6-1 and TRBJ2-4, with unresolved D. The clonotype originates from a middle-aged woman in good health. Some clones in this sample may be carry-over from other donors' samples. CDR3 sequence: CASSEPVAAAFENIQYF. As DNA, the CDR3 is TGTGCCAGCAGTGAACCGGTGGCCGCTGCCTTTGAAAACATTCAGTACTTC.